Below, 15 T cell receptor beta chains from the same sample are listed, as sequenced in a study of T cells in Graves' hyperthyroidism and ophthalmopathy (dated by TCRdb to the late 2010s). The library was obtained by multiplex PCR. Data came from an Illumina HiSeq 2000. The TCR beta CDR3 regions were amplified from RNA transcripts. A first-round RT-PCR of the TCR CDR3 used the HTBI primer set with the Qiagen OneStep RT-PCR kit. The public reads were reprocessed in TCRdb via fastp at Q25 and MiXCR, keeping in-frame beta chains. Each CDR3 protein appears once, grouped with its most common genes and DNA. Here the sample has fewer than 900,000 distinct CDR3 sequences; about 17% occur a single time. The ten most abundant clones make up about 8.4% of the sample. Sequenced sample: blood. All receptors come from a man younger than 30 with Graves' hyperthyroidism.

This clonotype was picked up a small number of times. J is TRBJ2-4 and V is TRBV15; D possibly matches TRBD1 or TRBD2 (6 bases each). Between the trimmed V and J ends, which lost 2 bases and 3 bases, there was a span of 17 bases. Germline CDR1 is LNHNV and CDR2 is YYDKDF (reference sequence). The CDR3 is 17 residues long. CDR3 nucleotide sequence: TGTGCCACCAGCAGACGTTTAGGGGGAGGCAGCAAAAACATTCAGTACTTC. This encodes CATSRRLGGGSKNIQYF.

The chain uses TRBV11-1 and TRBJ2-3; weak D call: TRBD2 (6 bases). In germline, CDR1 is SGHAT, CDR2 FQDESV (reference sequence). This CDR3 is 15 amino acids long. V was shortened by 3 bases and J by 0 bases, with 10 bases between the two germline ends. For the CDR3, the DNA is TGTGCCAGCAGCTTCTCTAGCGCTAGCACAGATACGCAGTATTTT. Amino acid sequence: CASSFSSASTDTQYF.

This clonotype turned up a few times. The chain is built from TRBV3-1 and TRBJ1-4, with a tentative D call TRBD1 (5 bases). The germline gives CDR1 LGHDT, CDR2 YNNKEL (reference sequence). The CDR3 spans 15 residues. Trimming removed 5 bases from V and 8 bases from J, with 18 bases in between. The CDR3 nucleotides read TGTGCCAGCAGCGCCCGGGGGGTGTGGAAAGAAAAACTGTTTTTT. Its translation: CASSARGVWKEKLFF.

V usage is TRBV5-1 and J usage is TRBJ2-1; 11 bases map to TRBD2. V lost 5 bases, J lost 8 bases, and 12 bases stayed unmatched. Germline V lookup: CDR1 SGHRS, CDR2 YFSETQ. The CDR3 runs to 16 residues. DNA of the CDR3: TGCGCCAGCAGGGAACGTAGCGGGAGGGCTAAGGATGAGCAGTTCTTC. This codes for CASRERSGRAKDEQFF.

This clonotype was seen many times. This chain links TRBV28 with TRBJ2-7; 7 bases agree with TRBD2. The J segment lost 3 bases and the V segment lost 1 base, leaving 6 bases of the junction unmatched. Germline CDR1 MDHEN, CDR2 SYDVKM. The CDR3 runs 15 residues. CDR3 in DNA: TGTGCCAGCAGTTTATTCCGGGGGGTTCTCTACGAGCAGTACTTC. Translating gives CASSLFRGVLYEQYF.

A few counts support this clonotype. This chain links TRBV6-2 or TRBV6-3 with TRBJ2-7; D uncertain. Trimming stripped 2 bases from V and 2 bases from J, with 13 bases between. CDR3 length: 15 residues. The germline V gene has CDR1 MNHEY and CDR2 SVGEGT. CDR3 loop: CASSYRGSHTYEQYF. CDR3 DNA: TGTGCCAGCAGTTACCGCGGTTCTCACACCTACGAGCAGTACTTC.

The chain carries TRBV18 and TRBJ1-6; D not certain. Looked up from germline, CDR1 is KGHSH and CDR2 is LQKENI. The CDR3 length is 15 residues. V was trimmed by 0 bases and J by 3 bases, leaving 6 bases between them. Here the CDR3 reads CASSPPSLYNSPLHF. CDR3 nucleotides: TGTGCCAGCTCACCACCAAGTCTCTATAATTCACCCCTCCACTTT. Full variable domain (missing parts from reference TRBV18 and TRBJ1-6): NAGVMQNPRHLVRRRGQEARLRCSPMKGHSHVYWYRQLPEEGLKFMVYLQKENIIDESGMPKERFSAEFPKEGPSILRIQQVVRGDSAAYFCASSPPSLYNSPLHFGNGTRLTVT.

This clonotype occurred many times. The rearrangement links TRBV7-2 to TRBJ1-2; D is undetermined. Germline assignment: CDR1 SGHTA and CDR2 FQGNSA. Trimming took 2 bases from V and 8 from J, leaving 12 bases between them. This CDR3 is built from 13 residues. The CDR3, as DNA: TGTGCCAGCAGCTTAATGCGGGAACAGGGCTACACCTTC. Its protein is CASSLMREQGYTF.

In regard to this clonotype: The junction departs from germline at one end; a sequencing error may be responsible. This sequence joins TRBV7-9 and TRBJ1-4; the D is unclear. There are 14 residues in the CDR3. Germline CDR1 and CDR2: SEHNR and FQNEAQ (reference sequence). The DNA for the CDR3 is TGTGCCAGCAGCAAGACAAGGGATGATGAGAAACTGTTTTTT. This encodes CASSKTRDDEKLFF.

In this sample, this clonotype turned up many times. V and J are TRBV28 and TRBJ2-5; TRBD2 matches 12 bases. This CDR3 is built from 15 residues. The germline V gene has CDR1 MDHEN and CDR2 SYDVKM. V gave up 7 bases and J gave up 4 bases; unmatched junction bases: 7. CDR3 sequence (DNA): TGTGCCAGCACCACCCTAGCGGGAGGGGTAGAGACCCAGTACTTC. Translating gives CASTTLAGGVETQYF.

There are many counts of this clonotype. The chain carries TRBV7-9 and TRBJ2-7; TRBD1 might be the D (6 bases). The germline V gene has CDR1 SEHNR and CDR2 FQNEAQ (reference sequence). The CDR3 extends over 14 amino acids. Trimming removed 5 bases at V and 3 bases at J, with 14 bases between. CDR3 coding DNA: TGTGCCAGCAGCCAATCGGGACACCTCTACGAGCAGTACTTC. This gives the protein CASSQSGHLYEQYF.

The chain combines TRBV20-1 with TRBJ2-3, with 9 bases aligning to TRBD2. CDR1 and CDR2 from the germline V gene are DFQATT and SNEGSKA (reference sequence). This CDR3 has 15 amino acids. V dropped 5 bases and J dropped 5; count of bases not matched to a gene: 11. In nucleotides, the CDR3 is TGCAGTGCTCCAGAGGGTAGCGGGAGCCTAGATACGCAGTATTTT. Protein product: CSAPEGSGSLDTQYF.

The CDR3 is CASGRPPNEQFF. The DNA for the CDR3 is TGTGCCAGCGGTCGTCCTCCTAATGAGCAGTTCTTC. The rearrangement uses TRBV10-3 and TRBJ2-1; the D is unclear. This CDR3 spans 12 amino acids. The V gene's germline CDR1 is ENHRY and CDR2 SYGVKD. V lost 10 bases to trimming and J lost 7 bases, with 14 bases between them.

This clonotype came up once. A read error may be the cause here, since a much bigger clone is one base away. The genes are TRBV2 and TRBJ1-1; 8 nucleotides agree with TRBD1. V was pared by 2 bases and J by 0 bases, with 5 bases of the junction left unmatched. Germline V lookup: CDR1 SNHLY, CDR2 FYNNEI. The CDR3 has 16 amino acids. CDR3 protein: CASSESRDRLNTEAFF. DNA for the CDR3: TGTGCCAGCAGTGAATCCCGGGACAGGTTGAACACTGAAGCTTTCTTT.

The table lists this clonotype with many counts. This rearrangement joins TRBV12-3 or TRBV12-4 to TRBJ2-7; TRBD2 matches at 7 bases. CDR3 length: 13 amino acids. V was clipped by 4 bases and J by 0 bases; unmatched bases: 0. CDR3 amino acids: CASSSSGSYEQYF. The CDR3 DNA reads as TGTGCCAGCAGTTCTAGCGGCTCCTACGAGCAGTACTTC.